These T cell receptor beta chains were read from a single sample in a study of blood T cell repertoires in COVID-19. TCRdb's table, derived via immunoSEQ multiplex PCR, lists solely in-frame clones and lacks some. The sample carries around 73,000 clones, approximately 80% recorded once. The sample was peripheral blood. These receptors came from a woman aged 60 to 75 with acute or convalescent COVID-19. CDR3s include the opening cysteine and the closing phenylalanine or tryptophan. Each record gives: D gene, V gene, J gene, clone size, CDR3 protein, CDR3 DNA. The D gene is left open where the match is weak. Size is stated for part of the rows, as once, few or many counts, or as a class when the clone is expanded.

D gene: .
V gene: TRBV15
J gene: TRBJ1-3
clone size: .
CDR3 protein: CATSRSRVAGNTIYF
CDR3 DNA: TGTGCCACCAGCAGGTCCAGGGTAGCTGGAAACACCATATATTTT

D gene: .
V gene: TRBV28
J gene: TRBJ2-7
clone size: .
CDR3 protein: CASRRQGGNYEQYF
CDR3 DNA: TGTGCCAGCAGGCGACAGGGAGGCAACTACGAGCAGTACTTC

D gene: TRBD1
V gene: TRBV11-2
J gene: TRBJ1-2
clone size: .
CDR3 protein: CASSPDRNYGYTF
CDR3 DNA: TGTGCCAGCAGCCCGGACAGGAACTATGGCTACACCTTC

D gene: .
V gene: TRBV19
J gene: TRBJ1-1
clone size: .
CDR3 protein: CASSILISTGSGAFF
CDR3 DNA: TGTGCCAGTAGTATATTAATCTCAACAGGGAGTGGAGCTTTCTTT

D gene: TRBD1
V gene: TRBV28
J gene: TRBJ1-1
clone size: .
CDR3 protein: CASRPGQGFTEAFF
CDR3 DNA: TGTGCCAGCAGGCCAGGACAGGGGTTCACTGAAGCTTTCTTT

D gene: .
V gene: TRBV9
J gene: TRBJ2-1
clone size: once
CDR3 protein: CASSLFYGGRFNEQFF
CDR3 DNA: TGTGCCAGCAGCCTCTTTTATGGGGGCCGGTTCAATGAGCAGTTCTTC

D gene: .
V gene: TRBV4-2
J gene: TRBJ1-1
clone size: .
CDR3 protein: CASSQDHGGTEAFF
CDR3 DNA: TGTGCCAGCAGCCAAGATCACGGGGGCACTGAAGCTTTCTTT

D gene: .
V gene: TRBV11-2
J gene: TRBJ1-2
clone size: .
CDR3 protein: CASSLQTYYGYTF
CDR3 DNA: TGTGCCAGCAGCTTACAGACATACTATGGCTACACCTTC

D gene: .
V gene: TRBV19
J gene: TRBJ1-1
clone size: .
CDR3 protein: CASSISGVNTEAFF
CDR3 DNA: TGTGCCAGTAGTATTTCAGGGGTGAACACTGAAGCTTTCTTT

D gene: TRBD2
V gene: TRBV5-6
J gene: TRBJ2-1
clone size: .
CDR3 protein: CASSLMTSGYNEQFF
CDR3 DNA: TGTGCCAGCAGCTTGATGACTAGCGGATACAATGAGCAGTTCTTC

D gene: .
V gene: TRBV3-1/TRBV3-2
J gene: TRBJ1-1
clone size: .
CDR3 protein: CASSPLAGTEAFF
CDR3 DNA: TGTGCCAGCAGCCCCCTGGCAGGAACTGAAGCTTTCTTT

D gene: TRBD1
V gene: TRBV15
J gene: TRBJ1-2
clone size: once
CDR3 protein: CATSRIGGTGYTF
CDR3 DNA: TGTGCCACCAGCAGGATAGGGGGCACCGGCTACACCTTC

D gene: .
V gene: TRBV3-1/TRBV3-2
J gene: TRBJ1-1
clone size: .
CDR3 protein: CASSQDETRAFF
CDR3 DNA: TGTGCCAGCAGCCAAGACGAGACAAGAGCTTTCTTT

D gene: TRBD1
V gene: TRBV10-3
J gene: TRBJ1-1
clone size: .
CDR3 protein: CAISEDRAENTEAFF
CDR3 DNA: TGTGCCATCAGTGAGGACAGGGCCGAGAACACTGAAGCTTTCTTT

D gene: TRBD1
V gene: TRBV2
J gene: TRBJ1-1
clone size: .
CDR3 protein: CASREDRANTEAFF
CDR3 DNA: TGTGCCAGCAGGGAAGACAGGGCCAACACTGAAGCTTTCTTT

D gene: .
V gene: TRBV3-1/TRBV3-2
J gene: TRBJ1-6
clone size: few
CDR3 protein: CASRRSGPNSPLHF
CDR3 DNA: TGTGCCAGCCGACGGTCAGGGCCAAATTCACCCCTCCACTTT

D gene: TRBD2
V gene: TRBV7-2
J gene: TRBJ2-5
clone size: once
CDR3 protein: CASSFSGLVKTQYF
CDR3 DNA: TGTGCCAGCAGCTTTAGCGGGTTAGTGAAGACCCAGTACTTC

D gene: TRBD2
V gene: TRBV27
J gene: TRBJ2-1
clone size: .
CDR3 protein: CASSSSSGSNGEQFF
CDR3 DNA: TGTGCCAGCAGTTCCTCTAGCGGGAGTAATGGTGAGCAGTTCTTC

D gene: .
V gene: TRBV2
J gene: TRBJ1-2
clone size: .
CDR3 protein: CASRERTDSYYGYTF
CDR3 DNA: TGTGCCAGCAGGGAGAGGACAGATTCTTACTATGGCTACACCTTC

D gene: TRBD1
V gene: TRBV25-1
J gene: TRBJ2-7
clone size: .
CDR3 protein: CASSESPGQGSSSYEQYF
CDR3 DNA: TGTGCCAGCAGTGAATCACCGGGACAGGGGTCCAGCTCCTACGAGCAGTACTTC

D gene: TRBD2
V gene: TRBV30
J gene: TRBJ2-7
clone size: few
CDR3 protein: CAWTRGLADEQYF
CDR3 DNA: TGTGCCTGGACAAGGGGTCTAGCGGACGAGCAGTACTTC

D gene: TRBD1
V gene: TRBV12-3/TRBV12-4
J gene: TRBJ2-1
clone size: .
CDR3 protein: CASSRLNRGELFF
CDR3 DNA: TGTGCCAGCAGTCGCCTTAACAGGGGGGAGTTGTTCTTC

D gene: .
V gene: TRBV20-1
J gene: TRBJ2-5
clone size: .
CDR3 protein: CSASGDFQNSYQETQYF
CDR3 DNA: TGCAGTGCTAGTGGGGACTTCCAAAACTCGTACCAAGAGACCCAGTACTTC

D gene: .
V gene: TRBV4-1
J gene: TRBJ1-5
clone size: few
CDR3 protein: CASSRDRLQPQHF
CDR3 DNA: TGCGCCAGCAGCCGAGACAGGCTCCAGCCCCAGCATTTT

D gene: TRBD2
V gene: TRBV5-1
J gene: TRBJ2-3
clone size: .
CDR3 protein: CASSLVASGGGEDTQYF
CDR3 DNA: TGCGCCAGCAGCTTGGTGGCTAGCGGGGGAGGTGAGGATACGCAGTATTTT

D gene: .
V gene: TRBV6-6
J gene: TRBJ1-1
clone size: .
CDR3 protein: CASSYEVSTEAFF
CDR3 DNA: TGTGCCAGCAGTTACGAGGTATCAACTGAAGCTTTCTTT

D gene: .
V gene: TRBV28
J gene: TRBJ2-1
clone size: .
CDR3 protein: CASSLQAAYNEQFF
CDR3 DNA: TGTGCCAGCAGCCTCCAGGCCGCCTACAATGAGCAGTTCTTC

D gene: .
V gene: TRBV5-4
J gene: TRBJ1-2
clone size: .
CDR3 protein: CASSLLEFPGYGYTF
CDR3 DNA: TGTGCCAGCAGCTTGCTAGAATTCCCGGGCTATGGCTACACCTTC

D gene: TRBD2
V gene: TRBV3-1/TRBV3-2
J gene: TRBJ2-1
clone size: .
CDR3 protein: CASSPPGLTYNEQFF
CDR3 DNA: TGTGCCAGCAGCCCCCCGGGACTAACATACAATGAGCAGTTCTTC

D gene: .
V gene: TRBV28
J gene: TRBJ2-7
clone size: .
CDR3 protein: CASSLGGSTYEQYF
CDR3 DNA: TGTGCCAGCAGTTTAGGCGGATCAACCTACGAGCAGTACTTC

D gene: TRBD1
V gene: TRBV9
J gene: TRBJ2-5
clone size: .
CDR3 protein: CASSVLDRGRSETQYF
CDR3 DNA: TGTGCCAGCAGCGTTTTGGACAGGGGGCGCTCAGAGACCCAGTACTTC

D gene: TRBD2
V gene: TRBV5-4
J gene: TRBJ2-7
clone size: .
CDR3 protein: CASSFSGGTYEQYF
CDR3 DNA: TGTGCCAGCAGCTTTAGCGGGGGGACCTACGAGCAGTACTTC

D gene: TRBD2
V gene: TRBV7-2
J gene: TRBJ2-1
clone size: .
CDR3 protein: CASSFASGRSYNEQFF
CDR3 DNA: TGTGCCAGCAGCTTTGCTAGCGGGAGGTCCTACAATGAGCAGTTCTTC

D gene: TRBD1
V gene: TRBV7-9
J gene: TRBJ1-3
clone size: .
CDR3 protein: CASSLQGGRNTIYF
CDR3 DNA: TGTGCCAGCAGCTTACAGGGGGGAAGAAACACCATATATTTT

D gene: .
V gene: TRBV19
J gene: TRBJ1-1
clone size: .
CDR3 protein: CASMGSMNTEAFF
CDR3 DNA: TGTGCCAGTATGGGCTCGATGAACACTGAAGCTTTCTTT

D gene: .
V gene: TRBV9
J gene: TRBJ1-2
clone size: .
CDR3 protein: CASSVGGQPGNYGYTF
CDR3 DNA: TGTGCCAGCAGCGTAGGCGGACAGCCCGGTAACTATGGCTACACCTTC

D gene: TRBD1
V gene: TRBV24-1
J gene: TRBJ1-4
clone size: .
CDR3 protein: CATSDRTGPNEKLFF
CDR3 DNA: TGTGCCACCAGTGATCGGACAGGGCCTAATGAAAAACTGTTTTTT

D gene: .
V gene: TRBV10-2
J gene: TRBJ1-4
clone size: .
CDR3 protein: CASSDSPGSKLFF
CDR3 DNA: TGCGCCAGCAGTGATTCACCGGGATCTAAACTGTTTTTT

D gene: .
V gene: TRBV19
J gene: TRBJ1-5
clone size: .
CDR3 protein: CASSIGQASYSNQPQHF
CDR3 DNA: TGTGCCAGTAGTATAGGACAGGCAAGCTATAGCAATCAGCCCCAGCATTTT

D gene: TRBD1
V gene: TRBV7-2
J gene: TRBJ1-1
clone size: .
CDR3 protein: CASSKRQGGNTEAFF
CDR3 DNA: TGTGCCAGCAGCAAGAGACAGGGGGGGAACACTGAAGCTTTCTTT